Shown below are 9 T cell receptor beta chains from a single sample sequenced in a study of beta chain features in type 1 diabetes (dated 2018 in TCRdb). The full study reports these points: In all four CD4+ subsets, TCRB CDR3 length was moderately but significantly shorter in type 1 diabetes patients.

Their antigens are not known. Libraries were built with the immunoSEQ multiplex PCR assay. The entire isolated RNA was reverse transcribed using the High Capacity cDNA Reverse Transcription Kit, and thus expressed TCRB transcripts were sequenced. The table comes from immuneACCESS by way of TCRdb, which keeps in-frame sequences with V and J called. Part of the clones is missing from these tables; in studies checked, under half for an unresolved V gene and the rest for unknown reasons. Recorded for this sample are almost 350,000 clones; around 9.7% of them occurred a single time. The ten largest clones capture over 0.95% of the sample. The source material was central memory CD4+ T cells from blood. The source of these receptors is a man aged 25 to 45 with type 1 diabetes.

There are a few counts of this clone. The chain employs TRBV28 and TRBJ2-6, with D tentatively TRBD2 (5 bases). V lost 5 bases to trimming and J lost 0 bases, with 11 bases between them. The CDR3 extends over 16 amino acids. Germline V CDR1 and CDR2: MDHEN, SYDVKM. The CDR3 is CASSQRALSGANVLTF. CDR3 nucleotide sequence: TGTGCCAGCAGTCAGAGGGCCCTCTCTGGGGCCAACGTCCTGACTTTC.

Ten or more counts support this clone. J is TRBJ2-3 and V is TRBV19; 10 nucleotides match TRBD2. J lost 3 bases, V lost 6 bases, and 6 bases had no gene match. This CDR3 is 15 amino acids long. The germline V gene encodes CDR1 LNHDA and CDR2 SQIVND (reference sequence). The chain's CDR3 is CASRFLAGETDTQYF. CDR3 coding DNA: TGTGCCAGTAGGTTCCTAGCGGGAGAAACAGATACGCAGTATTTT.

This clone was seen only a few times. V is TRBV4-2 and J is TRBJ2-1; D is tentatively TRBD1 or TRBD2 (5 bases each). This CDR3 has 15 amino acids. Germline V CDR1 and CDR2: LGHNA, YNFKEQ. Trimming left V 5 bases short and J 8 bases short, with 19 bases between. The CDR3 DNA sequence: TGTGCCAGCAGCTTTGGAACGCAGGGAGCATATGAGCAGTTCTTC. Translating gives CASSFGTQGAYEQFF.

The chain recombines TRBV7-8 with TRBJ1-2; unclear D gene. Germline-derived CDR1 and CDR2 are SGHVS and FQNEAQ. The CDR3 totals 14 residues. The germline V and J ends were trimmed by 5 bases and 4 bases, with 14 bases remaining between them. The DNA of the CDR3 is TGTGCCAGCAGCGGGGAGAGGGAGTCCTATGGCTACACCTTC. Translating gives CASSGERESYGYTF.

Only a few counts were recorded for this clone. The chain couples TRBV18 to TRBJ1-1; D unresolved. From germline, CDR1 is KGHSH and CDR2 LQKENI. The V gene lost 5 bases and the J gene lost 6 bases, with 13 bases spanning the gap. The CDR3 has 13 residues. Here the CDR3 DNA reads TGTGCCAGCTCAACCGACCCTGGTTCTGAAGCTTTCTTT. Translation: CASSTDPGSEAFF. Full variable domain (missing parts from reference TRBV18 and TRBJ1-1): NAGVMQNPRHLVRRRGQEARLRCSPMKGHSHVYWYRQLPEEGLKFMVYLQKENIIDESGMPKERFSAEFPKEGPSILRIQQVVRGDSAAYFCASSTDPGSEAFFGQGTRLTVV.

V and J are TRBV25-1 and TRBJ1-5; no reliable D call. Germline lookup yields CDR1 MGHDK and CDR2 SYGVNS. The CDR3 is 13 amino acids. Trimming took off 9 bases at V and 0 bases at J, with 9 bases between the two ends. CDR3 sequence: CASGWDSNQPQHF. The CDR3 DNA reads as TGTGCCAGTGGGTGGGATAGCAATCAGCCCCAGCATTTT.

This clone was picked up a small number of times. The chain combines TRBV7-8 with TRBJ2-7; no reliable D call. Between the trimmed V and J ends, which lost 2 bases and 4 bases, there was a span of 6 bases. In germline, CDR1 is SGHVS, CDR2 FQNEAQ. CDR3 size: 12 residues. The CDR3: CASSLLPYEQYF. Written as DNA, the CDR3 is TGTGCCAGCAGCTTACTTCCTTACGAGCAGTACTTC.

Only a few counts were recorded for this clone. Distinct nucleotide sequences in the sample also encode this CDR3. The V gene is TRBV11-2, the J gene TRBJ2-5; D unresolved. V lost 4 bases, J lost 5 bases, and 5 bases lay in between. CDR3 length: 11 residues. The germline gives CDR1 SGHAT, CDR2 FQNNGV. The DNA for the CDR3 is TGTGCCAGCAGCTCACAGGAGACCCAGTACTTC. Protein product: CASSSQETQYF.

This clone was seen only once. The V and J genes are TRBV19 and TRBJ2-5; a possible D gene is TRBD2 (6 bases). The length of the CDR3 is 16 residues. CDR1 is LNHDA and CDR2 is SQIVND in the germline V gene (reference sequence). Trimming pared 6 bases from V and 0 bases from J, leaving 17 bases between. The CDR3, as DNA: TGTGCCAGTAGCCATGTGTTGCGGGGTTACCAAGAGACCCAGTACTTC. Protein: CASSHVLRGYQETQYF.